This is a list of T cell receptor beta chains from one sample in a study of response to subunit inactivated influenza vaccine. TCRdb redid the calling of the RT-PCR reads with MiXCR, one entry per CDR3 protein. The repertoire has more than 400,000 distinct CDR3 sequences, over 9.5% of them found once; the top ten carry 12%. The sample in question was PBMCs from blood, obtained 40 to 50 days after vaccination. The origin of the receptors is a man over 45 who received an inactivated influenza vaccine. The CDR3 runs from the conserved cysteine through the conserved F or W. D genes are given only for firm matches. Size is omitted from some rows. Given values are once, few, many or a class for expanded clones.

size	D	J	V	CDR3	DNA
few	.	TRBJ2-1	TRBV7-9	CASSLEEFMSSYNEQFF	TGTGCCAGCAGCTTAGAAGAGTTTATGAGTTCCTACAATGAGCAGTTCTTC
few	.	TRBJ2-7	TRBV28	CASSAPFGAGSYEQYF	TGTGCCAGCAGTGCCCCCTTTGGGGCCGGCTCCTACGAGCAGTACTTC
.	.	TRBJ2-1	TRBV14	CASSQGLARPNEQFF	TGTGCCAGCAGCCAAGGGCTAGCACGGCCCAATGAGCAGTTCTTC
many	.	TRBJ2-5	TRBV20-1	CSARDLGDPKETQYF	TGCAGTGCTAGAGATCTGGGGGACCCAAAAGAGACCCAGTACTTC
many	.	TRBJ1-1	TRBV5-1	CASSSSPGGDTEAFF	TGCGCCAGCAGCTCCTCGCCCGGTGGGGACACTGAAGCTTTCTTT
few	TRBD1	TRBJ2-1	TRBV29-1	CSVEVEDRGYYNEQFF	TGCAGCGTTGAAGTAGAGGACAGGGGCTACTACAATGAGCAGTTCTTC
.	TRBD1	TRBJ1-4	TRBV5-1	CASSLATGWTEKLFF	TGCGCCAGCAGCTTGGCGACAGGGTGGACTGAAAAACTGTTTTTT
.	.	TRBJ2-3	TRBV7-9	CASSSTTSPGTDTQYF	TGTGCCAGCAGCTCCACTACTAGCCCTGGCACAGATACGCAGTATTTT
few	.	TRBJ2-7	TRBV18	CASSPPDSAYEQYF	TGTGCCAGCTCACCCCCGGACAGTGCCTACGAGCAGTACTTC
once	.	TRBJ2-3	TRBV30	CATSTDTQYF	TGTGCTACAAGCACAGATACGCAGTATTTT
many	.	TRBJ2-7	TRBV5-1	CASSLVEPSYEQYF	TGCGCCAGCAGCTTGGTAGAACCCTCCTACGAGCAGTACTTC
.	.	TRBJ2-5	TRBV18	CASSAKLQETQYF	TGTGCCAGCTCCGCCAAACTACAAGAGACCCAGTACTTC
few	.	TRBJ2-2	TRBV7-9	CASSLWLEGGELFF	TGTGCCAGCAGCTTGTGGTTAGAGGGCGGGGAGCTGTTTTTT
.	TRBD1	TRBJ2-2	TRBV5-6	CASSLDRGQSNAGELFF	TGTGCCAGCAGCTTGGACAGGGGGCAGAGTAATGCCGGGGAGCTGTTTTTT
.	.	TRBJ2-7	TRBV29-1	CSPWLGEYEQYF	TGCAGCCCCTGGCTGGGTGAGTACGAGCAGTACTTC
.	.	TRBJ2-3	TRBV20-1	CSAKTDLLTDTQYF	TGCAGTGCTAAGACAGACTTGCTCACAGATACGCAGTATTTT
few	.	TRBJ2-6	TRBV5-5	CASSLGPGISSGANVLTF	TGTGCCAGCAGCTTGGGACCGGGAATAAGCTCTGGGGCCAACGTCCTGACTTTC
.	TRBD1	TRBJ2-1	TRBV3-1	CASSQAGTGYNEQFF	TGTGCCAGCAGCCAGGCCGGGACAGGGTACAATGAGCAGTTCTTC
.	TRBD2	TRBJ2-3	TRBV2	CASRGTRSTDTQYF	TGTGCCAGCAGGGGGACTAGAAGCACAGATACGCAGTATTTT
.	.	TRBJ1-3	TRBV4-3	CASSQDQRSGAGSGNTIYF	TGCGCCAGCAGCCAAGATCAGCGCTCGGGCGCGGGCTCTGGAAACACCATATATTTT
once	TRBD1	TRBJ2-7	TRBV9	CASSVFWDSSSYEQYF	TGTGCCAGCAGCGTATTTTGGGACAGCTCTTCCTACGAGCAGTACTTC
.	TRBD2	TRBJ2-5	TRBV2	CASTWTSGERNGFQETQYF	TGTGCCAGCACCTGGACTAGCGGGGAGCGAAATGGATTTCAAGAGACCCAGTACTTC
.	TRBD2	TRBJ2-1	TRBV3-1	CASSRLAGPYNEQFF	TGTGCCAGCAGTCGTCTAGCGGGCCCCTACAATGAGCAGTTCTTC
.	.	TRBJ2-7	TRBV5-1	CASSLDGRGYEQYF	TGCGCCAGCAGCTTGGATGGCAGGGGTTACGAGCAGTACTTC
.	.	TRBJ1-5	TRBV20-1	CSAWDIGAQYSNQPQHF	TGCAGTGCTTGGGATATCGGGGCACAGTATAGCAATCAGCCCCAGCATTTT
few	.	TRBJ2-5	TRBV25-1	CASSEFISAGGEAQYF	TGTGCCAGCAGTGAATTTATTTCGGCAGGAGGTGAAGCCCAGTACTTC
many	.	TRBJ1-3	TRBV28	CASSPPRISGNTIYF	TGTGCCAGCAGCCCTCCGCGTATTTCTGGAAACACCATATATTTT
.	.	TRBJ1-4	TRBV6-1	CASSLILGRRTNEKLFF	TGTGCCAGCAGCCTCATTCTTGGTCGCAGGACTAATGAAAAACTGTTTTTT
.	.	TRBJ2-1	TRBV4-1	CTSSQEPGPTVEQFF	TGCACCAGCAGCCAGGAACCGGGACCCACGGTTGAGCAGTTCTTC
few	.	TRBJ2-3	TRBV18	CASSPRRTTDTQYF	TGTGCCAGCTCACCTCGGCGGACCACAGATACGCAGTATTTT
many	TRBD1	TRBJ1-1	TRBV5-1	CASRGTVSEAFF	TGCGCCAGCAGGGGGACAGTAAGTGAAGCTTTCTTT
many	.	TRBJ2-7	TRBV29-1	CSIRDNYEQYF	TGCAGCATCCGGGACAACTACGAGCAGTACTTC
.	TRBD2	TRBJ2-3	TRBV9	CASSVSGGPDTQYF	TGTGCCAGCAGCGTAAGCGGGGGCCCAGATACGCAGTATTTT
many	.	TRBJ2-5	TRBV4-2	CASSQDTGTLETQYF	TGTGCCAGCAGCCAAGATACCGGGACATTGGAGACCCAGTACTTC